This T cell receptor (beta chain) was sequenced for a study of Graves' ophthalmopathy and Graves' hyperthyroidism. CDR1 and CDR2 from the germline V gene are MNHEY and SVGAGI. Trimming took off 1 base at V and 7 bases at J, with 10 bases between the two ends. This CDR3 region has 14 residues. Using RNA transcripts, the TCR beta CDR3 regions were amplified. HTBI primers were used in a first-round RT-PCR, which preceded a second-round multiplex PCR. A single record per CDR3 protein comes from TCRdb applying MiXCR to the multiplex PCR reads. This table holds fewer than 250,000 distinct CDR3 sequences, roughly 29% found once.

The chain employs TRBV6-5 and TRBJ2-2; D unclear. Sequenced input: peripheral blood. The TCR comes from a man aged 50-59 years with Graves' ophthalmopathy. CDR3 coding DNA: TGTGCCAGCAGTTACTTCCCCGGGCGCGGGGAGCTGTTTTTT. This codes for CASSYFPGRGELFF.